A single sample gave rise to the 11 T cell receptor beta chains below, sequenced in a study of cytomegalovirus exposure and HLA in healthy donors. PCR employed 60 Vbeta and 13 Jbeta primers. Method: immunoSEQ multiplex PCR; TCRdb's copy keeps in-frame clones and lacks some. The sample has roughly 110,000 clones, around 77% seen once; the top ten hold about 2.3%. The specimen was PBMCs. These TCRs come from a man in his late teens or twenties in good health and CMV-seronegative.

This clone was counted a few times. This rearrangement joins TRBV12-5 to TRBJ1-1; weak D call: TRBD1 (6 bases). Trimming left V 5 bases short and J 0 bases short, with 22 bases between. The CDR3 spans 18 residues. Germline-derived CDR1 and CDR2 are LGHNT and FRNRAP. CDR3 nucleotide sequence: TGTGCTAGTGGTCTCCAGCCACAGGGAAGGCAGATGAACACTGAAGCTTTCTTT. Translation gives CASGLQPQGRQMNTEAFF.

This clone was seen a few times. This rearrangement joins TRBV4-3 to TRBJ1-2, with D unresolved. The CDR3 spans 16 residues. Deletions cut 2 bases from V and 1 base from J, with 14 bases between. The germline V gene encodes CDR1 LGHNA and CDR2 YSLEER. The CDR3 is CASSQSIGSDNYGYTF. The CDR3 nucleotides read TGCGCCAGCAGCCAATCAATCGGGTCTGATAACTATGGCTACACCTTC.

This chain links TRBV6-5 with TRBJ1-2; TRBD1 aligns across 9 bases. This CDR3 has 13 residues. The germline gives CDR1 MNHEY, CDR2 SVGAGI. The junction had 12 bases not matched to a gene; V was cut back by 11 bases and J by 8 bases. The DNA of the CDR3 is TGTGCCGCTCGGACAGGGGAAGTCGGGGGCTACACCTTC. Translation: CAARTGEVGGYTF.

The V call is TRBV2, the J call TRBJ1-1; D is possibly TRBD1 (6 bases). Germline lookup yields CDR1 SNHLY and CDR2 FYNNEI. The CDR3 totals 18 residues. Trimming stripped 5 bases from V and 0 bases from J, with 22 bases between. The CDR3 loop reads CASSPLRGTRMVNTEAFF. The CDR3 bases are TGTGCCAGCAGTCCACTAAGGGGGACACGGATGGTGAACACTGAAGCTTTCTTT.

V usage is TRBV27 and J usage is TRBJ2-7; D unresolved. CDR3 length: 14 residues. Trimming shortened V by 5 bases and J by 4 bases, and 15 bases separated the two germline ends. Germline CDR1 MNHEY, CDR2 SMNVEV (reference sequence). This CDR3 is CASSPLSKLYEQYF. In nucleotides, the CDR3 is TGTGCCAGCAGTCCCCTTTCTAAGTTGTACGAGCAGTACTTC.

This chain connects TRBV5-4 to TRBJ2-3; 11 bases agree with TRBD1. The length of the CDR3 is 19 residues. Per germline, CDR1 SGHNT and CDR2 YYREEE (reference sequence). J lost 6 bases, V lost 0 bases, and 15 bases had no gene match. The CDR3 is CASSLAGGVGTGGPDTQYF. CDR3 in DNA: TGTGCCAGCAGCTTGGCCGGAGGGGTTGGGACAGGGGGACCCGATACGCAGTATTTT. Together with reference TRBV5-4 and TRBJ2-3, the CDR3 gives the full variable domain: ETGVTQSPTHLIKTRGQQVTLRCSSQSGHNTVSWYQQALGQGPQFIFQYYREEENGRGNFPPRFSGLQFPNYSSELNVNALELDDSALYLCASSLAGGVGTGGPDTQYFGPGTRLTVL.

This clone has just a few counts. In DNA form, the CDR3 reads TGTGCCAGCAGTGACGAGGCGGCGGGTTATGGAGAGCAGTACTTC. Its protein product is CASSDEAAGYGEQYF. This chain joins TRBV6-1 and TRBJ2-7; possible D gene TRBD2, 5 bases. The CDR3 is 15 residues long. Trimming took 3 bases from V and 7 from J, leaving 19 bases between them. The germline V gene encodes CDR1 MNHNS and CDR2 SASEGT.

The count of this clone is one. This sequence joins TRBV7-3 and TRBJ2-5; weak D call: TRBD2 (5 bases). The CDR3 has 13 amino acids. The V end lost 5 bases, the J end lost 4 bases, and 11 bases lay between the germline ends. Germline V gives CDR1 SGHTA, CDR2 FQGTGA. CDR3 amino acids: CASSPSSTETQYF. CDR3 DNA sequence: TGTGCCAGCAGCCCCTCTAGCACAGAGACCCAGTACTTC.

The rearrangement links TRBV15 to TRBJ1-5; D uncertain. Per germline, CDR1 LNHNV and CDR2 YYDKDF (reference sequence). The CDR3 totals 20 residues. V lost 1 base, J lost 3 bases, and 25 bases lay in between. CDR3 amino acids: CATSRVRSSYRRSPNQPQHF. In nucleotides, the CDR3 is TGTGCCACCAGCAGAGTTCGGAGCTCCTACCGACGATCACCCAATCAGCCCCAGCATTTT.

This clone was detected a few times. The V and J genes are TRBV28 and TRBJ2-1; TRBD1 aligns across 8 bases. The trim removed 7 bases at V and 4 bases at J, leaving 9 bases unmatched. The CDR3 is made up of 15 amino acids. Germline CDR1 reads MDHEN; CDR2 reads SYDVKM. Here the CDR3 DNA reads TGTGCCAGCAATCCTCTGGACAGGGATTACAATGAGCAGTTCTTC. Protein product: CASNPLDRDYNEQFF.

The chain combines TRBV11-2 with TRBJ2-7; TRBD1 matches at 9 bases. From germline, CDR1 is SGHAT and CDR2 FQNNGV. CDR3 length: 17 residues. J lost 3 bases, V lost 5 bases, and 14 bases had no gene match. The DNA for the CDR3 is TGTGCCAGCAGCCCTCTCACACGGACAGGGGAAGACTACGAGCAGTACTTC. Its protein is CASSPLTRTGEDYEQYF.